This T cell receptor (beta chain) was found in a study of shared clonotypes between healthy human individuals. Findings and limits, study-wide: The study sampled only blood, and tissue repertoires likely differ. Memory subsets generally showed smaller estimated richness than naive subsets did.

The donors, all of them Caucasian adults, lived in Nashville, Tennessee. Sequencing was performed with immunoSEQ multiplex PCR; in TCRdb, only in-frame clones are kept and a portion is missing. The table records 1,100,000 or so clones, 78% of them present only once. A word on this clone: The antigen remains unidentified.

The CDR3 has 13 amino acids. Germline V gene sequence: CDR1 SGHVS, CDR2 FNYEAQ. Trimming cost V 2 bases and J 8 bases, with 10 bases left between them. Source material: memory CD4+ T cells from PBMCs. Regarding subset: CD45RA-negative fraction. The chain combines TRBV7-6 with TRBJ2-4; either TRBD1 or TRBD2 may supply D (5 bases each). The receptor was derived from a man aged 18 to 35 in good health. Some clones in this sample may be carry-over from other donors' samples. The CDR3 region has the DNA TGTGCCAGCAGCTTAAAGATGGGGGACATTCAGTACTTC. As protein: CASSLKMGDIQYF.